One and the same sample provided the 21 T cell receptor beta chains below, sequenced in a study of T cell changes during pregnancy in multiple sclerosis. Sequencing used immunoSEQ multiplex PCR; TCRdb keeps in-frame clones, though not all of them. The sample holds about 72,000 clones, 91% seen once. The sample here was peripheral blood, taken in the third trimester of pregnancy. These receptors all stem from a female donor in good health, enrolled as a control in a pregnancy study.

This clone was picked up one time. The chain combines TRBV7-2 with TRBJ2-7, with TRBD2 matching over 11 bases. J lost 1 base, V lost 3 bases, and 5 bases had no gene match. CDR3 length equals 16 residues. CDR1 is SGHTA and CDR2 is FQGNSA in the germline V gene. In DNA form, the CDR3 reads TGTGCCAGCAGCTTCGGACTAGCGGGCGCTTCCTACGAGCAGTACTTC. This translates into CASSFGLAGASYEQYF. Based on the CDR3 plus reference TRBV7-2 and TRBJ2-7, the full variable domain is GAGVSQSPSNKVTEKGKDVELRCDPISGHTALYWYRQSLGQGLEFLIYFQGNSAPDKSGLPSDRFSAERTGGSVSTLTIQRTQQEDSAVYLCASSFGLAGASYEQYFGPGTRLTVT.

This chain connects TRBV6-6 to TRBJ2-1; 12 bases line up with TRBD2. Germline V lookup: CDR1 MNHNY, CDR2 SVGAGI (reference sequence). The CDR3 has 15 residues. The V segment lost 6 bases and the J segment 9 bases; nucleotides outside the gene matches: 9. Written as DNA, the CDR3 is TGTGCCAGCAGACATCGACTAGCGGGAGATGGTGAGCAGTTCTTC. Residues: CASRHRLAGDGEQFF.

The gene calls are TRBV10-1 and TRBJ2-7; the match to TRBD2 covers 12 bases. The trim removed 8 bases at V and 0 bases at J, leaving 8 bases unmatched. The V gene's germline CDR1 is WNHNN and CDR2 SYGVQD (reference sequence). This CDR3 has 16 amino acids. DNA of the CDR3: TGCGCCAGCGAGACTAGCGGGGGAAAGACCTCCTACGAGCAGTACTTC. Translation: CASETSGGKTSYEQYF.

This rearrangement joins TRBV19 to TRBJ1-6; 9 bases map to TRBD1. The CDR3 is made up of 14 amino acids. Germline V CDR1 and CDR2: LNHDA, SQIVND (reference sequence). V dropped 4 bases and J dropped 8; count of bases not matched to a gene: 3. CDR3 region: CASSTGQGYSPLHF. The DNA for the CDR3 is TGTGCCAGTAGTACGGGACAGGGTTATTCACCCCTCCACTTT.

The DNA for the CDR3 is TGTGCCAGCAGCAAGACAGGGAATAGCAATCAGCCCCAGCATTTT. It is translated as CASSKTGNSNQPQHF. This chain connects TRBV9 to TRBJ1-5; TRBD1 matches at 7 bases. CDR1 SGDLS and CDR2 YYNGEE come from the germline V gene. The CDR3 loop spans 15 amino acids. Trimming took 4 bases from V and 0 from J; bases not matched to a gene: 4.

The CDR3, as DNA: TGTGCCAGCATAGGACAGGGGAACTTCTATGGCTACACCTTC. Protein sequence: CASIGQGNFYGYTF. The genes are TRBV28 and TRBJ1-2; 9 nucleotides align to TRBD1. With V trimmed by 7 bases and J by 4 bases, 7 bases remained unmatched. Germline CDR1 and CDR2: MDHEN and SYDVKM. This CDR3 contains 14 residues.

For the CDR3, the DNA is TGTGCCAGCACCCAGGGGGGGACAGGGAGGGATACGCAGTATTTT. Its protein is CASTQGGTGRDTQYF. V is TRBV7-8 and J is TRBJ2-3, with 9 positions matching TRBD1. The J segment lost 6 bases and the V segment lost 7 bases, leaving 11 bases of the junction unmatched. The CDR3 runs 15 residues. Germline V lookup: CDR1 SGHVS, CDR2 FQNEAQ.

The V gene is TRBV30, the J gene TRBJ2-7; maybe TRBD2 (6 bases). Germline V lookup: CDR1 GTSNPN, CDR2 SVGIG (reference sequence). V lost 2 bases and J 5 bases, leaving 19 bases between the germline ends. The CDR3 covers 15 residues. CDR3 sequence: CAWSPWGDLLDEQYF. The DNA for the CDR3 is TGTGCCTGGAGTCCCTGGGGGGACCTCCTGGACGAGCAGTACTTC.

J is TRBJ2-2 and V is TRBV25-1, with TRBD2 matching 8 bases. CDR1 is MGHDK and CDR2 is SYGVNS in the germline V gene. The CDR3 loop spans 14 amino acids. V lost 8 bases and J lost 5; bases outside the gene matches: 7. CDR3 loop: CASLKRGWTGELFF. The CDR3 bases are TGTGCCAGCCTCAAGCGGGGGTGGACCGGGGAGCTGTTTTTT.

This clone was observed a single time. This chain uses TRBV7-2 with TRBJ2-5; D might be TRBD2 (5 bases). The germline V gene encodes CDR1 SGHTA and CDR2 FQGNSA. Between the trimmed V and J ends, which lost 5 bases and 5 bases, there was a span of 15 bases. This CDR3 region has 14 residues. This chain's CDR3 is CASSQSGPGETQYF. In DNA form, the CDR3 reads TGTGCCAGCAGCCAGTCCGGACCGGGGGAGACCCAGTACTTC.

The chain has TRBV7-2 and TRBJ1-1; D may be TRBD1 (6 bases). The CDR3 loop spans 14 amino acids. CDR1 is SGHTA and CDR2 is FQGNSA in the germline V gene. With 2 bases removed from V and 2 bases from J, the gap between germline ends came to 9 bases. In DNA form, the CDR3 reads TGTGCCAGCAGCTTAAGACAGGTCAACACTGAAGCTTTCTTT. Translated: CASSLRQVNTEAFF.

V and J are TRBV19 and TRBJ2-1; 9 bases agree with TRBD2. This CDR3 contains 16 residues. Germline CDR1 is LNHDA and CDR2 is SQIVND (reference sequence). The V segment lost 1 base and the J segment 5 bases; nucleotides outside the gene matches: 6. For the CDR3, the DNA is TGTGCCAGTAGTATAGCGACTAGCGGTACGAACAATGAGCAGTTCTTC. Its protein product is CASSIATSGTNNEQFF.

This clone was seen a handful of times. This chain joins TRBV19 and TRBJ2-7; 10 nucleotides align to TRBD2. The CDR3 has 16 amino acids. V trimming: 5 bases; J trimming: 6 bases; junction bases outside the gene matches: 13. Germline CDR1 and CDR2: LNHDA and SQIVND (reference sequence). Written as DNA, the CDR3 is TGTGCCAGTAGTGTCCCTCAGCGGGGGGGCCTGGTCGAGCAGTACTTC. Protein product: CASSVPQRGGLVEQYF.

The chain uses TRBV23-1 and TRBJ1-5; 11 bases are shared with TRBD1. TRBV23-1 is flagged as an ORF with uncertain function. This CDR3 is built from 19 residues. V trimming: 7 bases; J trimming: 0 bases; junction bases outside the gene matches: 14. For the CDR3, the DNA is TGCGCCAGCACCAGGACAGGGGGCTACCCACTGTGTAGCAATCAGCCCCAGCATTTT. This translates into CASTRTGGYPLCSNQPQHF.

This clone was observed a single time. The chain uses TRBV27 and TRBJ2-2; a weak D match, TRBD2 (6 bases). This CDR3 region has 18 residues. Germline-derived CDR1 and CDR2 are MNHEY and SMNVEV (reference sequence). The V and J ends lost 2 bases and 4 bases respectively, with 20 bases between them. Here the CDR3 DNA reads TGTGCCAGCAGTTTAAGTATAGGAGGGGTTGTGAGCACCGGGGAGCTGTTTTTT. It yields the protein CASSLSIGGVVSTGELFF.

This chain connects TRBV28 to TRBJ2-7, with 7 bases lining up with TRBD2. The CDR3 consists of 14 residues. V lost 5 bases, J lost 4 bases, and 8 bases stayed unmatched. Looked up from germline, CDR1 is MDHEN and CDR2 is SYDVKM. CDR3: CASSLVLAAYEQYF. The DNA of the CDR3 is TGTGCCAGCAGTCTTGTGCTAGCGGCATACGAGCAGTACTTC.

V and J are TRBV18 and TRBJ1-3; the D gene is possibly TRBD1 (5 bases). CDR1 is KGHSH, CDR2 LQKENI, per germline. The CDR3 has 15 residues. The ends were cut back, 2 bases at V and 1 base at J, with 9 bases in the middle. In DNA form, the CDR3 reads TGTGCCAGCTCACCAGGGGCAGATTCTGGAAACACCATATATTTT. This sequence encodes CASSPGADSGNTIYF.

The chain links TRBV7-9 to TRBJ1-1; D gene ambiguous. The CDR3 extends over 13 amino acids. The V and J ends lost 4 bases and 4 bases respectively, with 10 bases between them. Germline lookup yields CDR1 SEHNR and CDR2 FQNEAQ (reference sequence). The CDR3 reads CASSYGVGTEAFF. CDR3 DNA sequence: TGTGCCAGCAGCTACGGGGTTGGCACTGAAGCTTTCTTT.

This clone was recorded a few times. The chain joins TRBV6-5 to TRBJ2-2; perhaps TRBD1 as D (5 bases). V was pared by 5 bases and J by 5 bases, with 6 bases between. The CDR3 totals 12 residues. The germline V gene encodes CDR1 MNHEY and CDR2 SVGAGI. CDR3 sequence: CASSRGTGELFF. The DNA for the CDR3 is TGTGCCAGCAGTAGGGGAACCGGGGAGCTGTTTTTT.

In its sample, this clone was seen a few times. This chain links TRBV29-1 with TRBJ1-1, with D uncertain. The CDR3 consists of 12 residues. V gave up 6 bases and J gave up 5 bases, with 13 bases separating them. CDR1 and CDR2 (germline): SQVTM, ANQGSEA. CDR3 bases: TGCAGCGTCCGTTTCGCGGGGACTGAAGCTTTCTTT. It is translated as CSVRFAGTEAFF.

V gene TRBV7-2 combines with J gene TRBJ2-7; 8 bases line up with TRBD1. With V trimmed by 4 bases and J by 1 base, 3 bases remained unmatched. Germline CDR1 is SGHTA and CDR2 is FQGNSA. The CDR3 totals 14 residues. CDR3 protein: CASSSGTGSYEQYF. In nucleotides, the CDR3 is TGTGCCAGCAGCTCAGGGACAGGATCCTACGAGCAGTACTTC.